Each of the 27 T cell receptor beta chains below was sequenced from the same sample in a study of CD8+ T cells in alopecia areata. Specified treatment: oral pan-JAK inhibitor, 5-10 mg twice daily. Investigators isolated RNA and reverse transcribed it into cDNA to act as the sequencing template. Some clones are missing from TCRdb's copy, which holds only in-frame ones; the method was immunoSEQ multiplex PCR. Of 110,000 or so clones detected, roughly 60% appear once; the ten largest clones hold 25% to 35%. Sequenced here: CD8+ T cells sorted from blood, sampled at week 4, from a patient treated with tofacitinib. The receptor source for this set is a human donor with alopecia areata.

CDR3 in amino acids: CSVRSSVSYEQYF. The CDR3 coding sequence is TGCAGCGTTCGCTCGTCGGTCTCCTACGAGCAGTACTTC. The V and J genes are TRBV29-1 and TRBJ2-7; D is unclear. The length of the CDR3 is 13 residues. V lost 5 bases, J lost 0 bases, and 11 bases lay in between. CDR1 and CDR2 from the germline V gene are SQVTM and ANQGSEA.

The V call is TRBV29-1, the J call TRBJ1-2, with 7 bases identical to TRBD1. This CDR3 has 16 amino acids. Trimming at V came to 0 bases and at J to 2 bases, leaving 9 bases not matched to a gene. The germline CDR1 and CDR2 sequences are SQVTM and ANQGSEA. CDR3 coding DNA: TGCAGCGTTGAAGATGTGCCGGGACAGCGAAACTATGGCTACACCTTC. It specifies CSVEDVPGQRNYGYTF.

The V and J genes are TRBV30 and TRBJ2-3; D ambiguous. The V gene lost 1 base and the J gene lost 1 base, with 3 bases spanning the gap. CDR1 and CDR2 from the germline V gene are GTSNPN and SVGIG (reference sequence). The CDR3 is made up of 12 amino acids. CDR3: CAWSGGTDTQYF. The CDR3 DNA follows: TGTGCCTGGAGTGGGGGCACAGATACGCAGTATTTT.

The V and J genes are TRBV29-1 and TRBJ1-4; D gene uncertain. The germline V and J ends were trimmed by 0 bases and 5 bases, with 7 bases remaining between them. Germline CDR1 and CDR2: SQVTM and ANQGSEA. The CDR3 is made up of 13 amino acids. CDR3: CSVEEGGNEKLFF. In nucleotides, the CDR3 is TGCAGCGTTGAAGAGGGCGGGAATGAAAAACTGTTTTTT.

The chain combines TRBV29-1 with TRBJ1-3; D gene ambiguous. Germline assignment: CDR1 SQVTM and CDR2 ANQGSEA. The germline V and J ends were trimmed by 3 bases and 0 bases, with 12 bases remaining between them. The CDR3 loop spans 15 amino acids. This chain's CDR3 is CSVDGDRGSGNTIYF. The CDR3 DNA sequence: TGCAGCGTTGACGGCGATCGAGGCTCTGGAAACACCATATATTTT.

This clone was found a few times. The chain has TRBV13 and TRBJ1-1; tentative D call: TRBD1 (6 bases). Germline values: CDR1 PRHDT, CDR2 FYEKMQ (reference sequence). The length of the CDR3 is 13 residues. Trimming removed 3 bases from V and 5 bases from J, with 10 bases in between. The CDR3 nucleotides are TGTGCCAGCAGCTTGGACAGTGGGACTGAAGCTTTCTTT. Protein product: CASSLDSGTEAFF.

The J gene is TRBJ2-3, the V gene TRBV7-9; maybe TRBD1 (6 bases). This CDR3 has 15 amino acids. Trimming took 5 bases from V and 2 from J, leaving 14 bases between them. Germline V gene lookup returns CDR1 SEHNR and CDR2 FQNEAQ (reference sequence). The CDR3 coding sequence is TGTGCCAGCAGCCCTATGACAGGCCCCACAGATACGCAGTATTTT. Its protein product is CASSPMTGPTDTQYF.

This clone was recorded only once. This chain links TRBV15 with TRBJ2-7; a weak D match, TRBD2 (6 bases). The germline V and J ends were trimmed by 4 bases and 6 bases, with 13 bases remaining between them. The CDR3 is made up of 13 amino acids. The germline CDR1 and CDR2 sequences are LNHNV and YYDKDF (reference sequence). Here the CDR3 DNA reads TGTGCCACCAGCACCCCGGAGGGCGGCGAGCAGTACTTC. Amino acid sequence: CATSTPEGGEQYF.

V is TRBV9 and J is TRBJ2-7, with D perhaps TRBD2 (7 bases). The CDR3 is 16 amino acids. Trimming left V 0 bases short and J 0 bases short, with 13 bases between. Looked up from germline, CDR1 is SGDLS and CDR2 is YYNGEE. The CDR3 DNA sequence: TGTGCCAGCAGCGTAGACGGGGGGCTGAGCTCCTACGAGCAGTACTTC. Amino acid sequence: CASSVDGGLSSYEQYF.

This chain uses TRBV14 with TRBJ1-1; D is possibly TRBD1 (6 bases). V lost 4 bases and J lost 1, with 16 bases in between. Germline CDR1 reads SGHDN; CDR2 reads FVKESK. The CDR3 runs 16 residues. CDR3 in amino acids: CASSPAWRGPNTEAFF. The CDR3 bases are TGTGCCAGCAGCCCGGCCTGGCGGGGGCCGAACACTGAAGCTTTCTTT.

This clone was observed a few times. This chain uses TRBV15 with TRBJ1-2; D is possibly TRBD1 (5 bases). V lost 1 base, J lost 2 bases, and 23 bases lay in between. The CDR3 runs to 19 residues. Per the germline V gene, CDR1 is LNHNV and CDR2 is YYDKDF (reference sequence). The CDR3 DNA is TGTGCCACCAGCAGAGCCAACCCAACCCCAACAGGAACAAACTATGGCTACACCTTC. This codes for CATSRANPTPTGTNYGYTF.

The sample holds a few counts of this clone. The chain combines TRBV4-1 with TRBJ2-5, with D maybe TRBD1 (5 bases). The germline V gene has CDR1 MGHRA and CDR2 YSYEKL. The CDR3 covers 16 residues. Trimming removed 4 bases at V and 0 bases at J, with 15 bases between. The CDR3 loop reads CASSLRTPPNQETQYF. The DNA of the CDR3 is TGCGCCAGCAGCCTACGGACACCACCAAACCAAGAGACCCAGTACTTC.

The table lists this clone with a few counts. Other DNA variants within this sample encode the same CDR3. The chain combines TRBV7-2 with TRBJ2-7; 10 positions match TRBD1. CDR1 is SGHTA and CDR2 is FQGNSA in the germline V gene. V dropped 1 base and J dropped 2; count of bases not matched to a gene: 2. This CDR3 region has 15 residues. This CDR3 reads CASSLEGQGTYEQYF. The CDR3, as DNA: TGTGCCAGCAGCTTAGAGGGACAGGGGACCTACGAGCAGTACTTC.

The chain recombines TRBV7-2 with TRBJ1-5; D gene uncertain. V was shortened by 1 base and J by 4 bases, with 2 bases between the two germline ends. The CDR3 loop spans 12 amino acids. Germline CDR1 reads SGHTA; CDR2 reads FQGNSA. The CDR3 loop reads CASSLGNQPQHF. The CDR3 nucleotides are TGTGCCAGCAGCTTAGGAAATCAGCCCCAGCATTTT.

The genes are TRBV23-1 and TRBJ2-7, with a tentative D call TRBD1 (5 bases). TRBV23-1 is an ORF; its function is uncertain. The V gene lost 6 bases and the J gene lost 3 bases, with 12 bases spanning the gap. The CDR3 runs 13 residues. CDR3 coding DNA: TGCGCCAGCAGCCTACAGGCGCACTACGAGCAGTACTTC. Its protein is CASSLQAHYEQYF.

This chain uses TRBV29-1 with TRBJ1-1; TRBD1 aligns across 7 bases. Unmatched junction bases numbered 4, after V lost 2 bases and J lost 4 bases. CDR1 SQVTM and CDR2 ANQGSEA come from the germline V gene. CDR3 length: 13 residues. In DNA, the CDR3 is TGCAGCGTTGAACAGGGACAGAGCACTGAAGCTTTCTTT. Protein sequence: CSVEQGQSTEAFF.

The chain has TRBV27 and TRBJ2-7; possibly TRBD1 for D (5 bases). The CDR3 loop spans 14 amino acids. The V gene's germline CDR1 is MNHEY and CDR2 SMNVEV (reference sequence). V lost 3 bases to trimming and J lost 6 bases, with 15 bases between them. The CDR3 protein is CASSLAGMVREQYF. For the CDR3, the DNA is TGTGCCAGCAGTTTGGCAGGGATGGTACGCGAGCAGTACTTC.

This chain joins TRBV2 and TRBJ1-5; 8 bases map to TRBD1. The CDR3 sequence is 14 residues long. Trimming at V came to 4 bases and at J to 8 bases, leaving 7 bases not matched to a gene. Germline V gives CDR1 SNHLY, CDR2 FYNNEI. The CDR3 coding sequence is TGTGCCAGCAGTGTGGACACAGGGGGGGAGCCCCAGCATTTT. It specifies CASSVDTGGEPQHF.

The J gene is TRBJ1-2, the V gene TRBV27; D gene ambiguous. V was cut by 3 bases and J by 4 bases, with 15 bases left in between. CDR3 length equals 15 residues. From germline, CDR1 is MNHEY and CDR2 SMNVEV (reference sequence). Here the CDR3 DNA reads TGTGCCAGCAGTTTCGGAGGGCAGTCGGGCTATGGCTACACCTTC. Encoded protein: CASSFGGQSGYGYTF.

The rearrangement links TRBV27 to TRBJ1-6; tentative D call: TRBD1 (5 bases). This CDR3 region has 14 residues. Germline V gene lookup returns CDR1 MNHEY and CDR2 SMNVEV (reference sequence). V was pared by 5 bases and J by 7 bases, with 12 bases between. The CDR3 reads CASSTYGGNSPLHF. The CDR3 region has the DNA TGTGCCAGCAGTACTTATGGGGGAAATTCACCCCTCCACTTT.

Remarks on this clone: Other DNA sequences in the sample encode the same CDR3. This chain uses TRBV30 with TRBJ1-1; perhaps TRBD1 as D (5 bases). V was trimmed by 3 bases and J by 1 base, leaving 9 bases between them. Germline-derived CDR1 and CDR2 are GTSNPN and SVGIG (reference sequence). The CDR3 has 13 amino acids. As DNA, the CDR3 is TGTGCCTGGAGCCTGACAGCGAACACTGAAGCTTTCTTT. Translating it yields CAWSLTANTEAFF.

V is TRBV5-6 and J is TRBJ2-1; 12 bases match TRBD2. V was pared by 0 bases and J by 4 bases, with 5 bases of the junction left unmatched. The CDR3 runs to 17 residues. Germline V CDR1 and CDR2: SGHDT, YYEEEE. In DNA form, the CDR3 reads TGTGCCAGCAGCTTGGCGCTAGCGGGGGGGCCGTACAATGAGCAGTTCTTC. It yields the protein CASSLALAGGPYNEQFF.

This CDR3 is CASSPPGYNEQFF. DNA for the CDR3: TGTGCCAGCAGCCCCCCCGGCTACAATGAGCAGTTCTTC. The J gene is TRBJ2-1, the V gene TRBV4-2; no clear D gene. Germline V CDR1 and CDR2: LGHNA, YNFKEQ. Between the trimmed V and J ends, which lost 4 bases and 3 bases, there was a span of 7 bases. The CDR3 is made up of 13 amino acids.

This clone has a handful of counts. This chain joins TRBV30 and TRBJ1-2; D gene unclear. Germline V gene sequence: CDR1 GTSNPN, CDR2 SVGIG (reference sequence). CDR3 size: 12 residues. Trimming removed 1 base at V and 8 bases at J, with 11 bases between. CDR3 sequence reads: CAWSGGSLGYTF. Here the CDR3 DNA reads TGTGCCTGGAGTGGCGGCTCACTAGGCTACACCTTC.

The CDR3 region has the DNA TGTGCCTGGAGTGTACACGGGGGCTCCTACAATGAGCAGTTCTTC. Residues: CAWSVHGGSYNEQFF. This chain joins TRBV30 and TRBJ2-1; a possible D gene is TRBD2 (6 bases). Germline CDR1 reads GTSNPN; CDR2 reads SVGIG (reference sequence). Trimming removed 0 bases at V and 0 bases at J, with 9 bases between. The CDR3 extends over 15 amino acids.

The rearrangement uses TRBV7-9 and TRBJ2-5; a weak D match, TRBD1 (7 bases). The CDR3 consists of 15 residues. Trimming removed 5 bases from V and 3 bases from J, with 16 bases in between. Per the germline V gene, CDR1 is SEHNR and CDR2 is FQNEAQ (reference sequence). The CDR3 bases are TGTGCCAGCAGCGGGGGGACAGCGACCGAAGAGACCCAGTACTTC. Translation: CASSGGTATEETQYF. Full variable domain (missing parts from reference TRBV7-9 and TRBJ2-5): DTGVSQNPRHKITKRGQNVTFRCDPISEHNRLYWYRQTLGQGPEFLTYFQNEAQLEKSRLLSDRFSAERPKGSFSTLEIQRTEQGDSAMYLCASSGGTATEETQYFGPGTRLLVL.

The chain is built from TRBV4-1 and TRBJ2-7, with TRBD2 as a possible D gene (5 bases). The CDR3 runs 13 residues. V lost 2 bases to trimming and J lost 2 bases, with 7 bases between them. Per the germline V gene, CDR1 is MGHRA and CDR2 is YSYEKL. The CDR3: CASSQREPYEQYF. The CDR3 DNA is TGCGCCAGCAGCCAAAGGGAGCCCTACGAGCAGTACTTC.